The clone carrying this T cell receptor beta chain was seen more than once but under ten times. As yet, its antigen is unknown. All donors were healthy Caucasians. CDR3 length: 12 residues. Deletions cut 5 bases from V and 8 bases from J, with 9 bases between. The sample comes from a study of identical twins. TCRdb analysed the 5' RACE reads with MiXCR anew, one entry per CDR3 protein. The sample has fewer than 800,000 distinct CDR3 sequences, around 7.5% seen once; the top ten hold 1.5% to 2%. Whole-study results and caveats: Donors were not followed over many years; analysis was cross-sectional. Fewer insertions were carried by abundant cord blood beta clonotypes, but none was seen in memory repertoires.

These data were likewise used in another study, on yellow fever vaccine responses in identical twins. That paper adds: Twins' vaccine T cell responses reportedly seemed partly convergent and partly personalized.

The sample taken for sequencing was PBMCs. This chain uses TRBV12-3 or TRBV12-4 with TRBJ2-2; D is uncertain. This sequence was found in a woman aged 18-29 years in good health. CDR3 loop: CASSRAWGELFF. In DNA, the CDR3 is TGTGCCAGCAGTCGTGCCTGGGGGGAGCTGTTTTTT.